The 11 T cell receptor beta chains reported below all come from one sample, sequenced in a study of T cell responses to AZD1222 COVID-19 vaccine (dated by TCRdb to about 2021). The library was generated by the immunoSEQ multiplex PCR assay. TCRdb provides this immuneACCESS table in a form limited to in-frame rearrangements. Some clones are lacking; in checked studies, under half of them reflect an unresolved V gene, and why the rest are absent is not known. Here the sample has 110,000 or so clones; around nine tenths occur a single time. The ten largest make up 4% to 5% of the sample. The time point label, as the study defines it: about 28 days (+/-7) after the second vaccine dose. The meaning of the sample's treatment or condition label: meningococcal conjugate vaccine given as trial control. The starting material was peripheral blood, obtained 28 days after the second dose of the MenACWY control vaccine. These receptor sequences come from an adult who received the MenACWY meningococcal vaccine as a control.

J is TRBJ2-7 and V is TRBV7-9; D not certain. V shed 1 base and J shed 0 bases, with 7 bases lying between them. This CDR3 comprises 14 residues. Germline CDR1 reads SEHNR; CDR2 reads FQNEAQ (reference sequence). The DNA for the CDR3 is TGTGCCAGCAGCTTAGGCCCTTTCTCCTACGAGCAGTACTTC. It codes for CASSLGPFSYEQYF.

The chain carries TRBV6-2 or TRBV6-3 and TRBJ1-2; the D is unclear. Germline CDR1 reads MNHEY; CDR2 reads SVGEGT. This CDR3 has 13 amino acids. Trimming removed 6 bases at V and 4 bases at J, with 12 bases between. CDR3 in DNA: TGTGCCAGCAGCACGGTGGTGGGCTATGGCTACACCTTC. Amino acids: CASSTVVGYGYTF.

The chain couples TRBV24-1 to TRBJ2-5; 8 nucleotides align to TRBD2. J lost 9 bases, V lost 4 bases, and 9 bases had no gene match. This CDR3 is 14 amino acids long. CDR1 is KGHDR and CDR2 is SFDVKD in the germline V gene. This CDR3 reads CATSEPRGLGAQYF. DNA for the CDR3: TGTGCCACCAGTGAACCTCGGGGACTAGGGGCCCAGTACTTC.

There are a few counts of this clone. The chain links TRBV7-9 to TRBJ2-2; D is unclear. The V gene's germline CDR1 is SEHNR and CDR2 FQNEAQ (reference sequence). This CDR3 contains 16 residues. The V gene lost 5 bases and the J gene lost 3 bases, with 16 bases spanning the gap. CDR3 region: CASSPPAPKDTGELFF. CDR3 DNA sequence: TGTGCCAGCAGCCCCCCGGCCCCGAAGGACACCGGGGAGCTGTTTTTT.

The J gene is TRBJ1-4, the V gene TRBV5-4; TRBD1 matches at 8 bases. V was pared by 0 bases and J by 4 bases, with 2 bases of the junction left unmatched. Germline-derived CDR1 and CDR2 are SGHNT and YYREEE (reference sequence). The CDR3 extends over 15 amino acids. The CDR3: CASSLAGQDNEKLFF. CDR3 nucleotide sequence: TGTGCCAGCAGCTTGGCGGGACAGGATAATGAAAAACTGTTTTTT. The complete variable domain, with remaining parts taken from reference TRBV5-4 and TRBJ1-4, reads ETGVTQSPTHLIKTRGQQVTLRCSSQSGHNTVSWYQQALGQGPQFIFQYYREEENGRGNFPPRFSGLQFPNYSSELNVNALELDDSALYLCASSLAGQDNEKLFFGSGTQLSVL.

V and J are TRBV28 and TRBJ1-2; TRBD1 matches at 9 bases. V trimming: 6 bases; J trimming: 0 bases; junction bases outside the gene matches: 8. CDR1 is MDHEN and CDR2 is SYDVKM in the germline V gene. The CDR3 extends over 16 amino acids. CDR3 bases: TGTGCCAGCAGCAGTCCCGGGACAGGGTCTAACTATGGCTACACCTTC. Its protein product is CASSSPGTGSNYGYTF.

This chain joins TRBV27 and TRBJ2-6, with 7 bases that match TRBD1. The CDR3 totals 16 residues. The ends lost 6 bases at V and 4 bases at J; junction bases unmatched: 9. Germline CDR1 reads MNHEY; CDR2 reads SMNVEV (reference sequence). The CDR3 loop reads CASSPLPGQGANVLTF. The CDR3 DNA sequence: TGTGCCAGCAGCCCTCTCCCGGGACAGGGGGCCAACGTCCTGACTTTC. Full variable domain (outside the CDR3, taken from reference TRBV27 and TRBJ2-6): EAQVTQNPRYLITVTGKKLTVTCSQNMNHEYMSWYRQDPGLGLRQIYYSMNVEVTDKGDVPEGYKVSRKEKRNFPLILESPSPNQTSLYFCASSPLPGQGANVLTFGAGSRLTVL.

The sample holds a few counts of this clone. The chain recombines TRBV9 with TRBJ2-7; D gene unclear. Between the trimmed V and J ends, which lost 3 bases and 0 bases, there was a span of 16 bases. The CDR3 consists of 16 residues. Per the germline V gene, CDR1 is SGDLS and CDR2 is YYNGEE. Written as DNA, the CDR3 is TGTGCCAGCAGCGCTCTTGCCAAGACCAACTCCTACGAGCAGTACTTC. Encoded protein: CASSALAKTNSYEQYF.

The rearrangement joins TRBV19 to TRBJ1-5; 10 nucleotides agree with TRBD1. V trimming: 5 bases; J trimming: 5 bases; junction bases outside the gene matches: 3. The germline V gene has CDR1 LNHDA and CDR2 SQIVND (reference sequence). CDR3 length equals 14 residues. CDR3: CASSPGQGDQPQHF. As DNA, the CDR3 is TGTGCCAGTAGTCCCGGACAGGGGGATCAGCCCCAGCATTTT.

The rearrangement uses TRBV5-6 and TRBJ2-3, with D unclear. The CDR3 consists of 13 residues. CDR1 and CDR2 (germline): SGHDT, YYEEEE. V gave up 7 bases and J gave up 1 base, with 10 bases separating them. The CDR3 here is CASLRDRTDTQYF. Written as DNA, the CDR3 is TGTGCCAGCTTGAGAGATCGCACAGATACGCAGTATTTT.

This clone was seen more than once but under ten times. This chain's CDR3 is CASSRGTSGNTIYF. The CDR3 DNA reads TGTGCCAGCAGTCGAGGGACCTCTGGAAACACCATATATTTT. The chain has TRBV9 and TRBJ1-3; tentative D call: TRBD1 (5 bases). Trimming left V 5 bases short and J 0 bases short, with 9 bases between. This CDR3 contains 14 residues. Germline V gene sequence: CDR1 SGDLS, CDR2 YYNGEE.